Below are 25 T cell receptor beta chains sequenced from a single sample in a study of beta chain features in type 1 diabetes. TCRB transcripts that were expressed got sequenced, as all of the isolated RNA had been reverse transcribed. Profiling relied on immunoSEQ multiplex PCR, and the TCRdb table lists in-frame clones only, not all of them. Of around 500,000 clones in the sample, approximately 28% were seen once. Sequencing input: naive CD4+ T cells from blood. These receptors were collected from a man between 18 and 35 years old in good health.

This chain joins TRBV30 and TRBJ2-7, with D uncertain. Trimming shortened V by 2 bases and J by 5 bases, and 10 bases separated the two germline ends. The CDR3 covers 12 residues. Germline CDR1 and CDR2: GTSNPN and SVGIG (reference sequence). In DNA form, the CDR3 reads TGTGCCTGGAGTCCTAAGCTGGACGAGCAGTACTTC. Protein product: CAWSPKLDEQYF.

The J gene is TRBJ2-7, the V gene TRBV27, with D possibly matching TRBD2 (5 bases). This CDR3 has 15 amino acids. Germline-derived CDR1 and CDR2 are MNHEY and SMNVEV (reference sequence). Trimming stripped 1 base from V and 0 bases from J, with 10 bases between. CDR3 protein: CASSLFGAGSYEQYF. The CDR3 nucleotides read TGTGCCAGCAGTTTATTCGGTGCGGGCTCCTACGAGCAGTACTTC.

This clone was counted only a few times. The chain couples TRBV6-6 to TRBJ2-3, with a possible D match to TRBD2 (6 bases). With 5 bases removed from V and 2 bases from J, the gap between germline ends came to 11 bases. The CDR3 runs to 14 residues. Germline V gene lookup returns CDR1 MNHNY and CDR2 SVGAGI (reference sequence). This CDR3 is CASSPPGDTDTQYF. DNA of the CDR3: TGTGCCAGCAGTCCCCCGGGGGACACAGATACGCAGTATTTT.

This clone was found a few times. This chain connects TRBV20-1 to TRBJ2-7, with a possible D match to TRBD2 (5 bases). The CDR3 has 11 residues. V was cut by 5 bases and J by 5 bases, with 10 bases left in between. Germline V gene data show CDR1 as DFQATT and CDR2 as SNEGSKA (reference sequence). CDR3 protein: CSAPLGDEQYF. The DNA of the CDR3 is TGCAGTGCTCCCCTCGGGGACGAGCAGTACTTC.

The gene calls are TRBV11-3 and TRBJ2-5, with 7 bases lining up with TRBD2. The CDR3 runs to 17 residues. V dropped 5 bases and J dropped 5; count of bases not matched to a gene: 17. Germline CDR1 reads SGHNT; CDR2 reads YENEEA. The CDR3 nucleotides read TGTGCCAGCAGCACCCCGCTTGGCGGGAGTGATCTGGAGACCCAGTACTTC. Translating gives CASSTPLGGSDLETQYF.

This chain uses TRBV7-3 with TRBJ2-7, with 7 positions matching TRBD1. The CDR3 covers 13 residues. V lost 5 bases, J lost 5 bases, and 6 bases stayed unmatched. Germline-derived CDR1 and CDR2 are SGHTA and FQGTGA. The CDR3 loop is CASSIAGTDEQYF. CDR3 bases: TGTGCCAGCAGCATTGCCGGGACAGACGAGCAGTACTTC. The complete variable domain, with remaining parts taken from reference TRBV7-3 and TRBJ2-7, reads GAGVSQTPSNKVTEKGKYVELRCDPISGHTALYWYRQSLGQGPEFLIYFQGTGAADDSGLPNDRFFAVRPEGSVSTLKIQRTERGDSAVYLCASSIAGTDEQYFGPGTRLTVT.

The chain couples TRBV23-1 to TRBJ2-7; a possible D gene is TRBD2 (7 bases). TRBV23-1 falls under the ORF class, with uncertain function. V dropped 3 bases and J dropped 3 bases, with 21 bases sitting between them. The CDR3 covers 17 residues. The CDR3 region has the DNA TGCGCCAGCAGTCAGCCCGCCCCTTGCGGGGGCAACTACGAGCAGTACTTC. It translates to CASSQPAPCGGNYEQYF.

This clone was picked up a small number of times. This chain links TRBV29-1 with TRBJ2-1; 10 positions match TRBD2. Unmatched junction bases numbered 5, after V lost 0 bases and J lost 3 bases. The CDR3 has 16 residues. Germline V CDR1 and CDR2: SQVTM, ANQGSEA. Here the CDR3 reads CSVEEAASGSYNEQFF. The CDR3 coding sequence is TGCAGCGTTGAAGAGGCGGCTAGCGGGAGCTACAATGAGCAGTTCTTC.

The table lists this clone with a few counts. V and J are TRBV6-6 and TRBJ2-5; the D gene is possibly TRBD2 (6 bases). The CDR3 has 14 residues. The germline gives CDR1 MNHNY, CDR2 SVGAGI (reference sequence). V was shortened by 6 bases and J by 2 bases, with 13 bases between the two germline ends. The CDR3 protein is CASRKSSEQETQYF. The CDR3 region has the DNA TGTGCCAGCAGAAAATCTAGCGAGCAAGAGACCCAGTACTTC.

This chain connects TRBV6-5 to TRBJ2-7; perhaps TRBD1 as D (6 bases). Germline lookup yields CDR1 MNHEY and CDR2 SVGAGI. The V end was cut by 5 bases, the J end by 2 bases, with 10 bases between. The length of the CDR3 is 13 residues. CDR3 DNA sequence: TGTGCCAGCAGTAGGACAGCGACCTACGAGCAGTACTTC. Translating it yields CASSRTATYEQYF.

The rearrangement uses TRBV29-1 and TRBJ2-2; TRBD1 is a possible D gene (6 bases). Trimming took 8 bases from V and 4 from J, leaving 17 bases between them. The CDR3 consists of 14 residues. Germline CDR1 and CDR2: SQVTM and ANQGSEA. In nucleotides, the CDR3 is TGCAGCATCACAAAACAGGGCCGCACCGGGGAGCTGTTTTTT. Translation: CSITKQGRTGELFF.

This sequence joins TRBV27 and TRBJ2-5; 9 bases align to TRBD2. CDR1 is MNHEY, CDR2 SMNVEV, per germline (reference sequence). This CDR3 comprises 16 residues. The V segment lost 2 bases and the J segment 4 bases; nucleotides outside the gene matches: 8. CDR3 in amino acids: CASSLRAGGPRETQYF. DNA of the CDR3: TGTGCCAGCAGTTTAAGGGCGGGAGGGCCCCGAGAGACCCAGTACTTC.

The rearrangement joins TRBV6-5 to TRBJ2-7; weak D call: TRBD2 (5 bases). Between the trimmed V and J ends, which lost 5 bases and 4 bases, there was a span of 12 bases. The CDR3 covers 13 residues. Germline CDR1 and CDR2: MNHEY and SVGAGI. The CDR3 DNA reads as TGTGCCAGCAGTCGGGCGGGTGGGTACGAGCAGTACTTC. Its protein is CASSRAGGYEQYF.

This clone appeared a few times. CDR3 protein: CASSRVTGGEYGEQYF. Here the CDR3 DNA reads TGTGCCAGCAGCCGAGTAACAGGGGGCGAGTACGGCGAGCAGTACTTC. The chain couples TRBV7-9 to TRBJ2-7; TRBD1 matches at 9 bases. After removal of 5 bases from V and 6 bases from J, the junction contained 14 bases not matched to a gene. CDR3 length: 16 residues. Per the germline V gene, CDR1 is SEHNR and CDR2 is FQNEAQ (reference sequence).

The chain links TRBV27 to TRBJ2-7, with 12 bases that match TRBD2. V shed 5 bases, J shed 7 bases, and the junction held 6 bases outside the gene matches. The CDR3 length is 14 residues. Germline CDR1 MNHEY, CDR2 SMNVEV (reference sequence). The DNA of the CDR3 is TGTGCCAGCAGTCGGACTAGCGGGACGGGGGAGCAGTACTTC. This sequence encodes CASSRTSGTGEQYF.

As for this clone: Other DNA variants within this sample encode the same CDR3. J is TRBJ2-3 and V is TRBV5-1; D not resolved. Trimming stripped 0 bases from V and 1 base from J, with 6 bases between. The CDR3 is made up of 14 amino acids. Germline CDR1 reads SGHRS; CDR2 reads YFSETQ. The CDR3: CASSLAQGTDTQYF. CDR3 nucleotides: TGCGCCAGCAGCTTGGCCCAGGGCACAGATACGCAGTATTTT.

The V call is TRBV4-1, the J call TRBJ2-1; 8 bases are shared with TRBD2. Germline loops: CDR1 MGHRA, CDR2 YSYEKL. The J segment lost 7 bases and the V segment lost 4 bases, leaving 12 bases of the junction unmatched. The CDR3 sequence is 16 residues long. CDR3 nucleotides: TGCGCCAGCAGCCTCTTGGGACTAGTGGAGAAGAATGAGCAGTTCTTC. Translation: CASSLLGLVEKNEQFF.

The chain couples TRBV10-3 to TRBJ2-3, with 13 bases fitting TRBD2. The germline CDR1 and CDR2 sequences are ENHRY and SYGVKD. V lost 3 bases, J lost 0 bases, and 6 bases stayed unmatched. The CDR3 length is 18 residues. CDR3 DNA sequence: TGTGCCATCAGTGAACCGAGACTAGCGGGAGGCAGCACAGATACGCAGTATTTT. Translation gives CAISEPRLAGGSTDTQYF.

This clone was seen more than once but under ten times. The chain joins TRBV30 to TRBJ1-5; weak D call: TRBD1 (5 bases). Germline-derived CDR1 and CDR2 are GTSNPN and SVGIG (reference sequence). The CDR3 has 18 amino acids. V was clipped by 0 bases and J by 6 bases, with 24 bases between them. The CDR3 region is CAWSVVNSGVRGTQPQHF. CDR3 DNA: TGTGCCTGGAGTGTAGTGAATTCGGGCGTGAGGGGCACTCAGCCCCAGCATTTT.

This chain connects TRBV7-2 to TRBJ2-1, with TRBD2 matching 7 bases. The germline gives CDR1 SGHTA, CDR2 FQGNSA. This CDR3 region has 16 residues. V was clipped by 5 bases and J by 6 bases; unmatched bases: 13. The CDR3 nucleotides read TGTGCCAGCAGCCAAGGTCGACTAGCTGGCTCCAATGAGCAGTTCTTC. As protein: CASSQGRLAGSNEQFF. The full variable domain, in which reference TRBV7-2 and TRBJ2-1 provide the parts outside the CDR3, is GAGVSQSPSNKVTEKGKDVELRCDPISGHTALYWYRQSLGQGLEFLIYFQGNSAPDKSGLPSDRFSAERTGGSVSTLTIQRTQQEDSAVYLCASSQGRLAGSNEQFFGPGTRLTVL.

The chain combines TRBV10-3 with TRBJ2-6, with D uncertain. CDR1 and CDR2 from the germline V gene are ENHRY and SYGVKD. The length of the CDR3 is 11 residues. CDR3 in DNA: TGTGCATCCAGTTCGGCCAACGTCCTGACTTTC. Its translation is CASSSANVLTF.

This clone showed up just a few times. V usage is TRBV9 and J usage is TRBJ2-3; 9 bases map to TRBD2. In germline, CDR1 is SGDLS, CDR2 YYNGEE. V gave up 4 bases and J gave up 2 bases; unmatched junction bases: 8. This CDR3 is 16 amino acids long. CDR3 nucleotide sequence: TGTGCCAGCAGCCTTACTAGCGGGCTTAACACAGATACGCAGTATTTT. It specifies CASSLTSGLNTDTQYF.

CDR3 in amino acids: CAWTFQTGGPYNEQFF. CDR3 DNA sequence: TGTGCCTGGACCTTCCAAACAGGGGGCCCCTACAATGAGCAGTTCTTC. This rearrangement joins TRBV30 to TRBJ2-1, with TRBD1 matching over 9 bases. The germline V gene has CDR1 GTSNPN and CDR2 SVGIG (reference sequence). J gave up 2 bases and V 4 bases, and 9 bases lay outside the gene matches. This CDR3 comprises 16 residues.

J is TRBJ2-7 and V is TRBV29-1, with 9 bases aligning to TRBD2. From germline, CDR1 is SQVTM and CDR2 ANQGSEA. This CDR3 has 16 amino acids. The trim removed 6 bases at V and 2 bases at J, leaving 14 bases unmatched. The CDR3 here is CSVGPVVAGDAYEQYF. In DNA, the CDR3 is TGCAGCGTGGGGCCAGTGGTAGCGGGAGATGCCTACGAGCAGTACTTC.

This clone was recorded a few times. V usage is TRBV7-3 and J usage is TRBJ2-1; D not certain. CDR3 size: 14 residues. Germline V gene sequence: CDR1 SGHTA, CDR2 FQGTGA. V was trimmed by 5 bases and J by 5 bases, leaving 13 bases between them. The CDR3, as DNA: TGTGCCAGCAGCCCAAGGACGGAGAACAATGAGCAGTTCTTC. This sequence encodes CASSPRTENNEQFF.